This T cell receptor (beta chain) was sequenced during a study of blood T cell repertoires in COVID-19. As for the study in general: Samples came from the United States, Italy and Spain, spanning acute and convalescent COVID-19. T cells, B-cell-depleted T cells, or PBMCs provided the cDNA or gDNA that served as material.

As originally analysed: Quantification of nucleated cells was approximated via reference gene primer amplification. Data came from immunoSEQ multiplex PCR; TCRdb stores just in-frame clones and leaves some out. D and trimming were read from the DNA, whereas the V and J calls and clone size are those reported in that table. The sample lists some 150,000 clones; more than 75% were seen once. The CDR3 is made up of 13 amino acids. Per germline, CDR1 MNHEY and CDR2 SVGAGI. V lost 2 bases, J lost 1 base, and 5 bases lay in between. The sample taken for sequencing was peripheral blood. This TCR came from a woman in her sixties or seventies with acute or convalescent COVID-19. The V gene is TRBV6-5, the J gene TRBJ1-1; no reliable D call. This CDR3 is CASSYRRNTEAFF. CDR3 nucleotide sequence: TGTGCCAGCAGTTACAGGAGGAACACTGAAGCTTTCTTT.